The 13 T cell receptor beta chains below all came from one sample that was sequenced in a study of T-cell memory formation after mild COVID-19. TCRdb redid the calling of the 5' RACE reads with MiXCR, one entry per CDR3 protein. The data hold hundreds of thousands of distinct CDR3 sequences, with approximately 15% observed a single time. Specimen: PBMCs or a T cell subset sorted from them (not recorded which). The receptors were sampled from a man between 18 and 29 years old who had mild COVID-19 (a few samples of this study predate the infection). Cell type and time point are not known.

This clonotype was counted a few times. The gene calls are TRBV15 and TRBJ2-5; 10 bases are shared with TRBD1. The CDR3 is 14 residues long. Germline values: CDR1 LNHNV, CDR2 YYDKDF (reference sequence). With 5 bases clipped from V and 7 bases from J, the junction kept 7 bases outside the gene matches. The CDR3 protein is CATSLRGTGATQYF. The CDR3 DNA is TGTGCCACCAGCCTCCGGGGGACAGGGGCGACCCAGTACTTC. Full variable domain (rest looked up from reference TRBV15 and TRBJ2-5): DAMVIQNPRYQVTQFGKPVTLSCSQTLNHNVMYWYQQKSSQAPKLLFHYYDKDFNNEADTPDNFQSRRPNTSFCFLDIRSPGLGDTAMYLCATSLRGTGATQYFGPGTRLLVL.

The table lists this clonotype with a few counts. Here the CDR3 DNA reads TGCGCCAGCAGCCAAATGGGCGGGGAGCTGTTTTTT. It is translated as CASSQMGGELFF. The genes are TRBV4-3 and TRBJ2-2; no clear D. Trimming took 2 bases from V and 7 from J, leaving 5 bases between them. Germline assignment: CDR1 LGHNA and CDR2 YSLEER. CDR3 length: 12 amino acids.

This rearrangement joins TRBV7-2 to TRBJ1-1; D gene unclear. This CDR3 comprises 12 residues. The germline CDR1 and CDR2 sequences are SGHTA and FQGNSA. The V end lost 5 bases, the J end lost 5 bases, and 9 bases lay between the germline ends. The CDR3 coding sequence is TGTGCCAGCAGCATTGAGAGGACTGAAGCTTTCTTT. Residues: CASSIERTEAFF.

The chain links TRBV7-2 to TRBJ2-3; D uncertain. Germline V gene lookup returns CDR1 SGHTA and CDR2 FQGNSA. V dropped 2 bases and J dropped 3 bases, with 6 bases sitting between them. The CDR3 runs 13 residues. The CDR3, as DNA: TGTGCCAGCAGCTTACCCATTACAGATACGCAGTATTTT. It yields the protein CASSLPITDTQYF.

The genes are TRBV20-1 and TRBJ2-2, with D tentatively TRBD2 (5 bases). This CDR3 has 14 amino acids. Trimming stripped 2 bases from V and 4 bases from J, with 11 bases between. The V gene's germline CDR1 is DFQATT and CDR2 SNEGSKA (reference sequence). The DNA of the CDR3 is TGCAGTGCTAGACCCGGACGGGGCACCGGGGAGCTGTTTTTT. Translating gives CSARPGRGTGELFF.

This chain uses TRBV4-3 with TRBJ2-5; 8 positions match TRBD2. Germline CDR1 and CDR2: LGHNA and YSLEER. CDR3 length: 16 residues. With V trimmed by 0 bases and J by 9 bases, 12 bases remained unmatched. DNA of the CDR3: TGCGCCAGCAGCCAAGATCCCCGTGACCCGCGGGGGGCCCAGTACTTC. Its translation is CASSQDPRDPRGAQYF.

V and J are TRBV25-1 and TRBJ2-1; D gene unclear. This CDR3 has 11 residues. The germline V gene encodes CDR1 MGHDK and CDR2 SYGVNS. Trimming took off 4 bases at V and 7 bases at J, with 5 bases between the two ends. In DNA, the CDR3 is TGTGCCAGCAGTGTAGGGAATGAGCAGTTCTTC. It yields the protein CASSVGNEQFF.

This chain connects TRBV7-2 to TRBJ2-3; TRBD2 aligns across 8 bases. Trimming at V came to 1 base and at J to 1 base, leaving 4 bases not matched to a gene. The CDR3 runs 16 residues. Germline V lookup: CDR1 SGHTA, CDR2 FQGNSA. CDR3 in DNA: TGTGCCAGCAGCTTAGGAGCGGGGGCGGGCACAGATACGCAGTATTTT. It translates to CASSLGAGAGTDTQYF.

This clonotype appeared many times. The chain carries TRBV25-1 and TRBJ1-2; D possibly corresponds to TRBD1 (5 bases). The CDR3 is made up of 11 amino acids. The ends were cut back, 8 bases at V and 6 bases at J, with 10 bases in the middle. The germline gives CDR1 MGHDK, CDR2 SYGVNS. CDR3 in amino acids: CASAWGDGYTF. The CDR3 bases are TGTGCCAGCGCCTGGGGGGATGGCTACACCTTC.

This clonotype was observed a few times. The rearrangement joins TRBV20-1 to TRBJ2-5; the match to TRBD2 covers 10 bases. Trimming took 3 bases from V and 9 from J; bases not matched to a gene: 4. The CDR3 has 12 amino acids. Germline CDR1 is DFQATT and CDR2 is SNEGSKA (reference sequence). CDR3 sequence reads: CSASVLAGAQYF. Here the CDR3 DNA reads TGCAGTGCTAGTGTCCTAGCGGGGGCCCAGTACTTC.

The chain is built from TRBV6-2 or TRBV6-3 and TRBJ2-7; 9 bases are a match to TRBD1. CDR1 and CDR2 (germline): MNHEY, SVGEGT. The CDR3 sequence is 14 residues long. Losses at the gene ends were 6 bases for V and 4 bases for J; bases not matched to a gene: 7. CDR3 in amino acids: CASRTGTGMYEQYF. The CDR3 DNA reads TGTGCCAGCAGAACCGGGACAGGGATGTACGAGCAGTACTTC.

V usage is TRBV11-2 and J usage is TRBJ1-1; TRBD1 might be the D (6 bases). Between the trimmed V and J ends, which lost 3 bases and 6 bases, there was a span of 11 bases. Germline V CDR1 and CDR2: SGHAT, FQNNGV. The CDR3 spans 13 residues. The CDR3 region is CASSLEGVSEAFF. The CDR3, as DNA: TGTGCCAGCAGCTTGGAGGGGGTTTCTGAAGCTTTCTTT.

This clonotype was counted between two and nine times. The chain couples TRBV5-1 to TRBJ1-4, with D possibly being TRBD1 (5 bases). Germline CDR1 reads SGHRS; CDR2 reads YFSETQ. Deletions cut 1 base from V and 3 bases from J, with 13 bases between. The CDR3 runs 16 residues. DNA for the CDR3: TGCGCCAGCAGCTTGCTAACAGGCATTTCTAATGAAAAACTGTTTTTT. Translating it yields CASSLLTGISNEKLFF.